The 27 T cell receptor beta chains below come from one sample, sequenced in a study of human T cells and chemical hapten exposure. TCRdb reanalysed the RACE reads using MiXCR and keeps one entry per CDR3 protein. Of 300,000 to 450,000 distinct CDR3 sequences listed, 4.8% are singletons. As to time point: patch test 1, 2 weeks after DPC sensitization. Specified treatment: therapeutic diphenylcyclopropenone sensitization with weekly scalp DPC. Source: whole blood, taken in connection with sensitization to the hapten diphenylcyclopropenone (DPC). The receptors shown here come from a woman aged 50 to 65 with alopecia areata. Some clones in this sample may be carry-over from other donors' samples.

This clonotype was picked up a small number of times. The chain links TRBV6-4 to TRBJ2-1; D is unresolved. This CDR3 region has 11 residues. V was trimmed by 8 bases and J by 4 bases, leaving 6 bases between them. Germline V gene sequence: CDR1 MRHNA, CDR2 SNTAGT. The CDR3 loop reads CASPHYNEQFF. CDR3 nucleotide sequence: TGTGCCAGCCCTCATTACAATGAGCAGTTCTTC.

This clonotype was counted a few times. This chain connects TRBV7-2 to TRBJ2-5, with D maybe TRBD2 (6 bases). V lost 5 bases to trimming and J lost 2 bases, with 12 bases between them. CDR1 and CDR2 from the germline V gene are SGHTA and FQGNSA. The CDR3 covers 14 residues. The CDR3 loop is CASSKTGGQETQYF. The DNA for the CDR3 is TGTGCCAGCAGCAAGACTGGGGGGCAAGAGACCCAGTACTTC.

CDR3 bases: TGTGCCAGCAGCAACGGACACCACACAGATACGCAGTATTTT. Its translation is CASSNGHHTDTQYF. This chain links TRBV21-1 with TRBJ2-3; the D call in the table, TRBD1, was not verified against the DNA. TRBV21-1 is a known pseudogene. The CDR3 sequence is 14 residues long.

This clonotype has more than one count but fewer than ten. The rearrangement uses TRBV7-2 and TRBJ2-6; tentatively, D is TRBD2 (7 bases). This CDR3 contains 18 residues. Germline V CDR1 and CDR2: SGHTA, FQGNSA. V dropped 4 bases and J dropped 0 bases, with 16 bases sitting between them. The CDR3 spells CASSSPPGGFSGANVLTF. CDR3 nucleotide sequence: TGTGCCAGCAGCTCCCCCCCGGGGGGCTTCTCTGGGGCCAACGTCCTGACTTTC.

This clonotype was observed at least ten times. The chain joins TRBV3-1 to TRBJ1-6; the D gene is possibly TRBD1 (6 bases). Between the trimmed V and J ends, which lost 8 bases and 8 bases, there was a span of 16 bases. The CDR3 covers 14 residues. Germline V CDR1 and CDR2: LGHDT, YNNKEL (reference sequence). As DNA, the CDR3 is TGTGCCAGCCGGGAGACAGGATATGATTCACCCCTCCACTTT. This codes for CASRETGYDSPLHF. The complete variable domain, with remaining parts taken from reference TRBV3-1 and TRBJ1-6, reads DTAVSQTPKYLVTQMGNDKSIKCEQNLGHDTMYWYKQDSKKFLKIMFSYNNKELIINETVPNRFSPKSPDKAHLNLHINSLELGDSAVYFCASRETGYDSPLHFGNGTRLTVT.

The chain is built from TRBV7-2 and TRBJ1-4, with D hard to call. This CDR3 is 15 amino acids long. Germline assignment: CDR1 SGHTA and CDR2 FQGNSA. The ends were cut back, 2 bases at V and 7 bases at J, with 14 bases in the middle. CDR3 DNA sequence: TGTGCCAGCAGCTTAAAGAAGGGTGTCGCTGAAAAACTGTTTTTT. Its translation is CASSLKKGVAEKLFF.

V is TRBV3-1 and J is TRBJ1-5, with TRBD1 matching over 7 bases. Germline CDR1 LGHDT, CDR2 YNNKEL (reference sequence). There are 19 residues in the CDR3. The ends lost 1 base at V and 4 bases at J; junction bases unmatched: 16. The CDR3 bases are TGTGCCAGCAGCCAAGGACCGCCCTTCCGGGACAGCAAAAATCAGCCCCAGCATTTT. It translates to CASSQGPPFRDSKNQPQHF.

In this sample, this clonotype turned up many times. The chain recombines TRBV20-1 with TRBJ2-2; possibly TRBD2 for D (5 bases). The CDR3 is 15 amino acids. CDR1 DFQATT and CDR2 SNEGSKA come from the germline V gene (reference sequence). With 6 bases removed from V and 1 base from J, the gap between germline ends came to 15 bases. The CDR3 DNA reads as TGCAGTGCCAGGCCCAGCGGAGTGAACACCGGGGAGCTGTTTTTT. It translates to CSARPSGVNTGELFF.

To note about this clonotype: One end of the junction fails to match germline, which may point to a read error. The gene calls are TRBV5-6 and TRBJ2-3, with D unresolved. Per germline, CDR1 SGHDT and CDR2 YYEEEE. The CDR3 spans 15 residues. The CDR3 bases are TGTACCAGCAGCCCCCGGTCCAAAAGCACAGATACGCAGTATTTT. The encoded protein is CTSSPRSKSTDTQYF.

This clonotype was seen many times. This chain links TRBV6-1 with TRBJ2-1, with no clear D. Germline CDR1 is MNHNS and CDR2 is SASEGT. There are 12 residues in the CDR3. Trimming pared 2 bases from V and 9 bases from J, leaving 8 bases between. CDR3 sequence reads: CASSEFEAEQFF. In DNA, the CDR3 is TGTGCCAGCAGTGAATTCGAGGCTGAGCAGTTCTTC.

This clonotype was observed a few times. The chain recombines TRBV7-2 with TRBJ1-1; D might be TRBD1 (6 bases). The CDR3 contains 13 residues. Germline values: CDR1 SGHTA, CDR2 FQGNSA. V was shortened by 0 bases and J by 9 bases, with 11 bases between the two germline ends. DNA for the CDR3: TGTGCCAGCAGCTTAGCGGGGGGGCGCCAAGCTTTCTTT. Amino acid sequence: CASSLAGGRQAFF.

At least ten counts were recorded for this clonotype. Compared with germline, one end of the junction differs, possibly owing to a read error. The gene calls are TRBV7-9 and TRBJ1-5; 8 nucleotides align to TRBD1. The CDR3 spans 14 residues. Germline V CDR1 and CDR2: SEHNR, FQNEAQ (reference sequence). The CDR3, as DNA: TGTGCCAGCAGCCTAGCAGGGGGCCCTCAGCCCCAGCATTTT. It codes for CASSLAGGPQPQHF.

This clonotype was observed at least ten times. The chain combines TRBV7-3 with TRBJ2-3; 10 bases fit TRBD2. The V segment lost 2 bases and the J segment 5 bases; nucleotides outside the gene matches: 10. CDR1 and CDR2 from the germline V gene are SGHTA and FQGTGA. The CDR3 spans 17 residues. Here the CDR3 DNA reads TGTGCCAGCAGCTTATCAGCGAGCGGGGGGGCTAAAGATACGCAGTATTTT. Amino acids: CASSLSASGGAKDTQYF.

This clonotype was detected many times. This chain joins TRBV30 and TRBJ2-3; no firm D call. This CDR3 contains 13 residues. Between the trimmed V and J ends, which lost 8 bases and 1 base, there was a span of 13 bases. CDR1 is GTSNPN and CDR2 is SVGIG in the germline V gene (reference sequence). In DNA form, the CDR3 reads TGTGCCAGCAACAGACTTCGCACAGATACGCAGTATTTT. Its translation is CASNRLRTDTQYF.

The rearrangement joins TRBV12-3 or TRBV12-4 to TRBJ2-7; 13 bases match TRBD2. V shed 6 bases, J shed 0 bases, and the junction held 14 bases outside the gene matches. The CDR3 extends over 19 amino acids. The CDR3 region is CASRHHGTSGAMSSYEQYF. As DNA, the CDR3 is TGTGCCAGCAGGCACCATGGGACTAGCGGGGCCATGAGCTCCTACGAGCAGTACTTC.

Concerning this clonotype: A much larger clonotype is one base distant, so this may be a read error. The CDR3: CASSQDCREQFF. The CDR3 bases are TGTGCCAGCAGCCAAGATTGTAGGGAGCAGTTCTTC. V usage is TRBV4-2 and J usage is TRBJ2-1; no clear D. V was trimmed by 0 bases and J by 10 bases, leaving 7 bases between them. CDR1 LGHNA and CDR2 YNFKEQ come from the germline V gene. The CDR3 spans 12 residues.

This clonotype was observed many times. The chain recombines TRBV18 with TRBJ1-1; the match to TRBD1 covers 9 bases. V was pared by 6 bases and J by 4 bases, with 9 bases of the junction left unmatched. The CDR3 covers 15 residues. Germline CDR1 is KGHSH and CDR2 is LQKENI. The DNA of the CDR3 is TGTGCCAGCTCCCCGATGGACAGGGGATTCACTGAAGCTTTCTTT. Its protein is CASSPMDRGFTEAFF.

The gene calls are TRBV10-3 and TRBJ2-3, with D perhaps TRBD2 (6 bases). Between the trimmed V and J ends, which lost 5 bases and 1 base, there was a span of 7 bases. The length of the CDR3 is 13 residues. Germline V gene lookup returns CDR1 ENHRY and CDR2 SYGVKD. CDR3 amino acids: CAISLAGTDTQYF. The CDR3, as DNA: TGTGCCATCAGTTTAGCGGGCACAGATACGCAGTATTTT.

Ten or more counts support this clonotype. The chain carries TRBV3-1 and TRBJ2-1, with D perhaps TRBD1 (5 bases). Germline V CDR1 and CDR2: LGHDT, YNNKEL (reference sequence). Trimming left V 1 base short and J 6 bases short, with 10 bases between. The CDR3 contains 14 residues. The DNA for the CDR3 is TGTGCCAGCAGCCAAGTCGAAAGGGGCAATGAGCAGTTCTTC. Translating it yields CASSQVERGNEQFF.

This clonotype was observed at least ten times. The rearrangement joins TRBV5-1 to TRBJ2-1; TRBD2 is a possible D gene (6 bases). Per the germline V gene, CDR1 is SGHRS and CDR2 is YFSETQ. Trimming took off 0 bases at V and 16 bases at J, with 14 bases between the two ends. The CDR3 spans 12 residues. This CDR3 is CASSLGDFGCFF. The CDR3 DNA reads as TGCGCCAGCAGCTTGGGGGACTTCGGGTGTTTCTTC.

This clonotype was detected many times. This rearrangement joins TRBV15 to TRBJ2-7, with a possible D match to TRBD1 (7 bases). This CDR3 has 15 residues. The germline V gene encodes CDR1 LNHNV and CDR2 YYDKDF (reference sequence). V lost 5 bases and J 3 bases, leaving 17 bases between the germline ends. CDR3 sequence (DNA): TGTGCCACCAGCTCCAGGGGGGACGGGATCTACGAGCAGTACTTC. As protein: CATSSRGDGIYEQYF.

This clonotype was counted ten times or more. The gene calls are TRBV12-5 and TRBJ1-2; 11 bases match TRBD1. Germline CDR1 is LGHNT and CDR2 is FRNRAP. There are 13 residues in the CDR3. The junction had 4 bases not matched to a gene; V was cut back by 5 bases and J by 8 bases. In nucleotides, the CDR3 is TGTGCTAGTGGTGGACAGGGGGCGAGAGGCTACACCTTC. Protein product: CASGGQGARGYTF.

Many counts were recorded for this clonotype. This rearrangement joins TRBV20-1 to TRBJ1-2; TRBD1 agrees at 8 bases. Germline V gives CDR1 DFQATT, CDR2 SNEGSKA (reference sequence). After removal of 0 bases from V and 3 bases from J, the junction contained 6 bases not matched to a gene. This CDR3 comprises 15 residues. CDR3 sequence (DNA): TGCAGTGCTAGAGATCCACAGGGGGTACACTATGGCTACACCTTC. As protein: CSARDPQGVHYGYTF.

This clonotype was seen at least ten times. This chain's CDR3 is CASSLEGGPTDTQYF. Written as DNA, the CDR3 is TGTGCCAGCAGCCTGGAGGGAGGGCCGACGGATACGCAGTATTTT. The rearrangement joins TRBV4-2 to TRBJ2-3, with 7 bases aligning to TRBD2. Looked up from germline, CDR1 is LGHNA and CDR2 is YNFKEQ. The CDR3 has 15 residues. J was trimmed by 6 bases and V by 4 bases; bases with no gene match: 10.

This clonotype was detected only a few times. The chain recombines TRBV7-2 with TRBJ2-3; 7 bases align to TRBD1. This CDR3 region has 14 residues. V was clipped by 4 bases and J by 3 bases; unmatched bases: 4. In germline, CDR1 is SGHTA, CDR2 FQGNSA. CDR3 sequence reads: CASSSDRATDTQYF. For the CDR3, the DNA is TGTGCCAGCAGCTCCGACAGGGCGACAGATACGCAGTATTTT.

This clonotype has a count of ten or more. The CDR3 sequence: CSAGTGGNQPQHF. The CDR3 DNA sequence: TGCAGTGCGGGGACAGGGGGGAATCAGCCCCAGCATTTT. V is TRBV20-1 and J is TRBJ1-5, with 11 bases identical to TRBD1. The germline gives CDR1 DFQATT, CDR2 SNEGSKA (reference sequence). There are 13 residues in the CDR3. V dropped 6 bases and J dropped 4; count of bases not matched to a gene: 2.

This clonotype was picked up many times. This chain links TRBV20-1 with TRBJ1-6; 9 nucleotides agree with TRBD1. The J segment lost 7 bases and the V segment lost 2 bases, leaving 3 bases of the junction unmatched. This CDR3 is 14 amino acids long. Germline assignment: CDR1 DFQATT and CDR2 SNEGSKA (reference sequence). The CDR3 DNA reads TGCAGTGCTAGAAATACAGGGGGCAATTCACCCCTCCACTTT. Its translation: CSARNTGGNSPLHF.